The TCR beta chain described here comes from a study of T-cell reconstitution after alpha-beta-depleted transplantation in children. Unique molecular identifiers were built into the TCRbeta library. TCRdb called the PCR reads again in MiXCR, with one record for every CDR3 protein. The data show a few hundred thousand distinct CDR3 sequences, around 19% seen once. Germline loops: CDR1 MNHEY, CDR2 SMNVEV (reference sequence). The CDR3 consists of 17 residues. Trimming took 11 bases from V and 6 from J; bases not matched to a gene: 19. Sequencing used PBMCs from the stem cell graft donor, obtained from the stem cell graft. This chain uses TRBV27 with TRBJ1-6; TRBD1 matches at 7 bases. The sequence derives from a human donor who donated a stem cell graft to a child with acute lymphoblastic leukemia. CDR3 in DNA: TGTGCCTCGGGAAAGACAGGGATCGAGACTCTTAATTCACCCCTCCACTTT. Its translation: CASGKTGIETLNSPLHF.